Listed here are 24 T cell receptor beta chains from one sample, sequenced in a study of blood T cell repertoires in COVID-19. Using immunoSEQ multiplex PCR, the repertoire was profiled, and TCRdb retains in-frame clones only, with some absent. The data contain about 300,000 clones, roughly 80% of them singletons. The sample consisted of peripheral blood. Source of these receptors: a woman in her forties or fifties who had recovered from COVID-19.

The rearrangement joins TRBV5-1 to TRBJ1-6; 7 bases are a match to TRBD1. The CDR3 length is 17 residues. J was trimmed by 6 bases and V by 5 bases; bases with no gene match: 14. Germline V gene lookup returns CDR1 SGHRS and CDR2 YFSETQ. The CDR3 coding sequence is TGCGCCAGCAGTAGGGACATCTCATCAGGGGGTAATTCACCCCTCCACTTT. As protein: CASSRDISSGGNSPLHF. The full variable domain, with the rest looked up from reference TRBV5-1 and TRBJ1-6, is KAGVTQTPRYLIKTRGQQVTLSCSPISGHRSVSWYQQTPGQGLQFLFEYFSETQRNKGNFPGRFSGRQFSNSRSEMNVSTLELGDSALYLCASSRDISSGGNSPLHFGNGTRLTVT.

The V gene is TRBV5-4, the J gene TRBJ1-2; D is possibly TRBD1 (6 bases). Per germline, CDR1 SGHNT and CDR2 YYREEE (reference sequence). CDR3 length: 15 amino acids. The V end was cut by 8 bases, the J end by 5 bases, with 22 bases between. DNA of the CDR3: TGTGCCAGAAGGGCCACCGATGGACAGATTTATGGCTACACCTTC. Protein: CARRATDGQIYGYTF.

There are a few counts of this clone. The chain carries TRBV6-5 and TRBJ2-1; D not resolved. Trimming shortened V by 6 bases and J by 12 bases, and 12 bases separated the two germline ends. This CDR3 is built from 11 residues. CDR1 is MNHEY, CDR2 SVGAGI, per germline. The CDR3 nucleotides are TGTGCCAGCAGCGAGATTCTAGGGCAGTTCTTC. Protein sequence: CASSEILGQFF.

The V gene is TRBV11-2, the J gene TRBJ2-7, with TRBD1 matching over 8 bases. The junction had 11 bases not matched to a gene; V was cut back by 4 bases and J by 12 bases. The CDR3 is 13 residues long. CDR1 SGHAT and CDR2 FQNNGV come from the germline V gene. CDR3: CASSSARSGTGYF. DNA for the CDR3: TGTGCCAGCAGCTCCGCCCGGTCCGGGACAGGGTACTTC.

This rearrangement joins TRBV30 to TRBJ2-3; 10 bases line up with TRBD2. This CDR3 contains 17 residues. V shed 0 bases and J 1 base; nucleotides not matched to a gene: 7. Germline CDR1 and CDR2: GTSNPN and SVGIG (reference sequence). DNA for the CDR3: TGTGCCTGGAGTGTAGCGGGAGGGCCCCCCCGCACAGATACGCAGTATTTT. Translating it yields CAWSVAGGPPRTDTQYF.

This clone has more than one count but fewer than ten. This chain links TRBV21-1 with TRBJ1-1; the table names TRBD1, a call not compared with the DNA. TRBV21-1 is classified as a pseudogene. The CDR3 spans 12 residues. The CDR3, as DNA: TGTGCCAGCAGCAAGGACAGGACTGAAGCTTTCTTT. This gives the protein CASSKDRTEAFF.

A single count supports this clone. The chain joins TRBV7-2 to TRBJ1-2; 9 positions agree with TRBD1. The germline gives CDR1 SGHTA, CDR2 FQGNSA. J gave up 3 bases and V 4 bases, and 6 bases lay outside the gene matches. CDR3 length equals 15 residues. The CDR3: CASSYARQGDYGYTF. The CDR3 nucleotides are TGTGCCAGCAGCTATGCCCGACAGGGGGACTATGGCTACACCTTC.

This chain links TRBV19 with TRBJ2-3; TRBD2 might be the D (5 bases). Trimming pared 3 bases from V and 2 bases from J, leaving 18 bases between. The CDR3 is 17 amino acids. From germline, CDR1 is LNHDA and CDR2 SQIVND (reference sequence). DNA for the CDR3: TGTGCCAGTAGTATTCTAACGGGATCCCCAAACACAGATACGCAGTATTTT. Protein product: CASSILTGSPNTDTQYF.

This clone was recorded once. The chain uses TRBV25-1 and TRBJ1-6; TRBD1 aligns across 7 bases. Trimming cost V 6 bases and J 4 bases; bases outside gene matches: 0. This CDR3 comprises 13 residues. Looked up from germline, CDR1 is MGHDK and CDR2 is SYGVNS. CDR3 sequence reads: CASRGQYNSPLHF. CDR3 sequence (DNA): TGTGCCAGCAGGGGACAGTATAATTCACCCCTCCACTTT. Based on the CDR3 plus reference TRBV25-1 and TRBJ1-6, the full variable domain is EADIYQTPRYLVIGTGKKITLECSQTMGHDKMYWYQQDPGMELHLIHYSYGVNSTEKGDLSSESTVSRIRTEHFPLTLESARPSHTSQYLCASRGQYNSPLHFGNGTRLTVT.

As DNA, the CDR3 is TGCGCCAGCAGCCCTATTAGCGGGGGCAGGGGAGATACGCAGTATTTT. This sequence encodes CASSPISGGRGDTQYF. J is TRBJ2-3 and V is TRBV5-1; the match to TRBD2 covers 9 bases. V lost 4 bases and J lost 5; bases outside the gene matches: 11. CDR1 SGHRS and CDR2 YFSETQ come from the germline V gene. The CDR3 spans 16 residues. Combining the CDR3 with reference TRBV5-1 and TRBJ2-3 gives the whole variable domain KAGVTQTPRYLIKTRGQQVTLSCSPISGHRSVSWYQQTPGQGLQFLFEYFSETQRNKGNFPGRFSGRQFSNSRSEMNVSTLELGDSALYLCASSPISGGRGDTQYFGPGTRLTVL.

V gene TRBV7-6 combines with J gene TRBJ2-2, with 7 bases that match TRBD2. Germline CDR1 and CDR2: SGHVS and FNYEAQ. Unmatched junction bases numbered 6, after V lost 5 bases and J lost 0 bases. The CDR3 extends over 16 amino acids. The CDR3 nucleotides are TGTGCCAGCAGCCCACTAGCGTATACGAACACCGGGGAGCTGTTTTTT. Its protein is CASSPLAYTNTGELFF.

The table lists this clone with a count of one. The chain uses TRBV11-3 and TRBJ2-7; a weak D match, TRBD1 (5 bases). Germline CDR1 SGHNT, CDR2 YENEEA. The CDR3 is 13 residues long. Trimming took off 3 bases at V and 1 base at J, with 7 bases between the two ends. Written as DNA, the CDR3 is TGTGCCAGCAGCTTGACAGATTCCTACGAGCAGTACTTC. Translated, it gives CASSLTDSYEQYF. The full variable domain, its missing parts supplied by reference TRBV11-3 and TRBJ2-7, is EAGVVQSPRYKIIEKKQPVAFWCNPISGHNTLYWYLQNLGQGPELLIRYENEEAVDDSQLPKDRFSAERLKGVDSTLKIQPAELGDSAVYLCASSLTDSYEQYFGPGTRLTVT.

V gene TRBV2 combines with J gene TRBJ1-2, with a tentative D call TRBD1 (6 bases). The germline V gene has CDR1 SNHLY and CDR2 FYNNEI. The V end was cut by 11 bases, the J end by 4 bases, with 14 bases between. CDR3 length equals 12 residues. The CDR3: CAVPQGVYGYTF. Here the CDR3 DNA reads TGTGCCGTCCCACAGGGAGTCTATGGCTACACCTTC.

The chain uses TRBV20-1 and TRBJ1-5; a weak D match, TRBD1 (6 bases). The CDR3 sequence is 13 residues long. The germline V and J ends were trimmed by 3 bases and 5 bases, with 11 bases remaining between them. The germline gives CDR1 DFQATT, CDR2 SNEGSKA (reference sequence). CDR3 region: CSASRQVYQPQHF. CDR3 bases: TGCAGTGCTAGTAGACAGGTGTATCAGCCCCAGCATTTT.

The chain recombines TRBV6-2 or TRBV6-3 with TRBJ2-7; the match to TRBD1 covers 7 bases. CDR3 length: 15 residues. Germline-derived CDR1 and CDR2 are MNHEY and SVGEGT. The trim removed 4 bases at V and 0 bases at J, leaving 6 bases unmatched. Here the CDR3 reads CASSSDRVTSYEQYF. The CDR3 nucleotides are TGTGCCAGCAGTTCTGACAGGGTTACCTCCTACGAGCAGTACTTC.

This clone was detected only once. The chain recombines TRBV29-1 with TRBJ1-2; the match to TRBD1 covers 11 bases. Germline CDR1 SQVTM, CDR2 ANQGSEA. V lost 8 bases and J lost 7; bases outside the gene matches: 6. CDR3 length: 12 residues. DNA for the CDR3: TGCAGCACCGAGGACAGGGGGCTTGGCTACACCTTC. This translates into CSTEDRGLGYTF.

This clone showed up just a few times. The chain has TRBV27 and TRBJ1-6; D gene uncertain. The V end was cut by 0 bases, the J end by 8 bases, with 8 bases between. The CDR3 consists of 14 residues. Germline values: CDR1 MNHEY, CDR2 SMNVEV (reference sequence). This CDR3 reads CASSLSSGYSPLHF. The DNA for the CDR3 is TGTGCCAGCAGTTTATCCTCGGGGTATTCACCCCTCCACTTT.

A word on this clone: Other nucleotide sequences in the sample specify the same CDR3. This chain joins TRBV4-1 and TRBJ1-2; TRBD1 matches 9 bases. The CDR3 contains 15 residues. Trimming removed 3 bases from V and 0 bases from J; junction bases left unmatched: 2. Germline values: CDR1 MGHRA, CDR2 YSYEKL. The CDR3 loop reads CASSQDRGANYGYTF. CDR3 DNA: TGCGCCAGCAGCCAGGACAGGGGAGCTAACTATGGCTACACCTTC.

The chain uses TRBV25-1 and TRBJ2-3; TRBD1 matches 7 bases. V lost 2 bases to trimming and J lost 3 bases; unmatched junction nucleotides: 8. The CDR3 runs to 16 residues. Looked up from germline, CDR1 is MGHDK and CDR2 is SYGVNS. Written as DNA, the CDR3 is TGTGCCAGCAGTGAAGGTAGGGGGCGGTTGACAGATACGCAGTATTTT. Its protein is CASSEGRGRLTDTQYF.

The chain carries TRBV24-1 and TRBJ2-3; 12 nucleotides match TRBD1. Germline assignment: CDR1 KGHDR and CDR2 SFDVKD. The CDR3 totals 18 residues. With 0 bases clipped from V and 4 bases from J, the junction kept 7 bases outside the gene matches. This CDR3 reads CATSDLQGQGAFSDTQYF. CDR3 bases: TGTGCCACCAGTGATTTGCAGGGACAGGGGGCTTTCTCAGATACGCAGTATTTT.

The chain couples TRBV2 to TRBJ2-2; tentatively, D is TRBD1 (7 bases). V was clipped by 5 bases and J by 3 bases, with 16 bases between them. Germline-derived CDR1 and CDR2 are SNHLY and FYNNEI. CDR3 length equals 16 residues. In DNA form, the CDR3 reads TGTGCCAGCAGTAGAGGTGGAGGGGGCTACACCGGGGAGCTGTTTTTT. It encodes CASSRGGGGYTGELFF. Variable domain in full (rest from reference TRBV2 and TRBJ2-2): EPEVTQTPSHQVTQMGQEVILRCVPISNHLYFYWYRQILGQKVEFLVSFYNNEISEKSEIFDDQFSVERPDGSNFTLKIRSTKLEDSAMYFCASSRGGGGYTGELFFGEGSRLTVL.

The V call is TRBV18, the J call TRBJ2-3, with 11 bases that match TRBD1. CDR1 is KGHSH, CDR2 LQKENI, per germline. The CDR3 has 17 amino acids. V lost 0 bases, J lost 2 bases, and 4 bases stayed unmatched. The CDR3, as DNA: TGTGCCAGCTCACCACCCGGGACAGGGGGAATCACAGATACGCAGTATTTT. Amino acid sequence: CASSPPGTGGITDTQYF.

The chain uses TRBV11-2 and TRBJ2-1, with 8 bases matching TRBD2. Germline trimming cut 5 bases from V and 6 bases from J; bases unmatched to any gene: 15. The germline CDR1 and CDR2 sequences are SGHAT and FQNNGV. The CDR3 length is 17 residues. The CDR3: CASSPPLRAGAFNEQFF. CDR3 bases: TGTGCCAGCAGCCCCCCCCTCCGAGCGGGAGCTTTCAATGAGCAGTTCTTC. The full variable domain, with the rest looked up from reference TRBV11-2 and TRBJ2-1, is EAGVAQSPRYKIIEKRQSVAFWCNPISGHATLYWYQQILGQGPKLLIQFQNNGVVDDSQLPKDRFSAERLKGVDSTLKIQPAKLEDSAVYLCASSPPLRAGAFNEQFFGPGTRLTVL.

This sequence joins TRBV30 and TRBJ1-5; TRBD1 is a possible D gene (6 bases). This CDR3 is 14 amino acids long. Germline lookup yields CDR1 GTSNPN and CDR2 SVGIG (reference sequence). Between the trimmed V and J ends, which lost 2 bases and 2 bases, there was a span of 10 bases. CDR3 protein: CAWSTGIGNQPQHF. Written as DNA, the CDR3 is TGTGCCTGGAGTACAGGGATCGGCAATCAGCCCCAGCATTTT.